What follows are 2 T cell receptor beta chains derived from one specimen sequenced in a study of T cell responses to AZD1222 COVID-19 vaccine (dated by TCRdb to the early 2020s). The sample's time point label, in plain terms: baseline before first vaccination. What this sample's treatment or condition label stands for: meningococcal conjugate vaccine given as trial control. The library was built by means of the immunoSEQ multiplex PCR assay. The clones in this table, taken by TCRdb from immuneACCESS, are in-frame only. Not every clone is retained; where verified, under half of the shortfall comes from an unresolved V gene, and the cause of the rest is unknown. This sample has approximately 190,000 clones in its table, and around 87% of those were observed once. The top ten hold around 2.9% of the sample. The sequencing used peripheral blood, collected on day 0 of MenACWY control vaccination. The receptors derive from an adult in good health.

This chain uses TRBV27 with TRBJ2-7, with 7 bases lining up with TRBD1. Germline trimming cut 5 bases from V and 7 bases from J; bases unmatched to any gene: 5. This CDR3 region has 12 residues. Per germline, CDR1 MNHEY and CDR2 SMNVEV (reference sequence). The CDR3 reads CASSPTGWEQYF. The CDR3 coding sequence is TGTGCCAGCAGTCCGACAGGGTGGGAGCAGTACTTC.

V gene TRBV3-1 (or the pseudogene TRBV3-2) combines with J gene TRBJ1-4, with 9 bases lining up with TRBD1. Germline V CDR1 and CDR2: LGHDT, YNNKEL (reference sequence). V shed 3 bases, J shed 8 bases, and the junction held 4 bases outside the gene matches. The CDR3 has 14 amino acids. The CDR3 loop is CASSQYGTGEKLFF. Written as DNA, the CDR3 is TGTGCCAGCAGCCAGTACGGGACAGGGGAAAAACTGTTTTTT.